These 15 T cell receptor beta chains share one sample of origin, sequenced in a study of cytomegalovirus exposure and HLA in healthy donors. The PCR ran on 60 Vbeta and 13 Jbeta primers. Method: immunoSEQ multiplex PCR; TCRdb's copy keeps in-frame clones and lacks some. The table shows some 190,000 clones, with 70% to 80% occurring only once. Sequencing used PBMCs. Receptor source: a woman aged 45-59 years in good health and CMV-seronegative.

V usage is TRBV27 and J usage is TRBJ1-2; 11 bases match TRBD1. Trimming took 2 bases from V and 4 from J; bases not matched to a gene: 9. The germline V gene encodes CDR1 MNHEY and CDR2 SMNVEV (reference sequence). The CDR3 extends over 17 amino acids. This CDR3 is CASSLLRTGGLSYGYTF. The CDR3 DNA sequence: TGTGCCAGCAGTTTACTCCGGACAGGGGGCCTCTCCTATGGCTACACCTTC.

This sequence joins TRBV9 and TRBJ2-5; D is possibly TRBD2 (5 bases). This CDR3 contains 12 residues. V dropped 3 bases and J dropped 3 bases, with 6 bases sitting between them. Germline CDR1 SGDLS, CDR2 YYNGEE. CDR3 DNA: TGTGCCAGCAGCGAGGGAGAAGAGACCCAGTACTTC. It is translated as CASSEGEETQYF.

The CDR3 bases are TGTGCCAGCAGTGAAACCGGGGTAGGGGGCTACACCTTC. Encoded protein: CASSETGVGGYTF. The chain employs TRBV6-5 and TRBJ1-2; no firm D call. V was cut by 5 bases and J by 8 bases, with 15 bases left in between. The CDR3 runs to 13 residues. Germline V gene sequence: CDR1 MNHEY, CDR2 SVGAGI.

This clone was counted between two and nine times. The rearrangement uses TRBV5-1 and TRBJ2-2; 7 nucleotides match TRBD2. V dropped 2 bases and J dropped 5; count of bases not matched to a gene: 3. Germline V gene lookup returns CDR1 SGHRS and CDR2 YFSETQ. This CDR3 is 14 amino acids long. This CDR3 reads CASSLGTITGELFF. The CDR3 DNA reads TGCGCCAGCAGCTTAGGGACTATTACCGGGGAGCTGTTTTTT.

The J gene is TRBJ1-3, the V gene TRBV27; D is unresolved. CDR3 size: 17 residues. The V gene lost 6 bases and the J gene lost 0 bases, with 18 bases spanning the gap. CDR1 and CDR2 (germline): MNHEY, SMNVEV (reference sequence). This CDR3 is CASSRGLPTSSGNTIYF. Here the CDR3 DNA reads TGTGCCAGCAGCCGGGGTCTGCCTACGTCCTCTGGAAACACCATATATTTT.

With respect to this clone: The junction and the germline gene differ at one end; a read error may be behind it. V and J are TRBV7-9 and TRBJ1-1; maybe TRBD1 (5 bases). There are 12 residues in the CDR3. Germline-derived CDR1 and CDR2 are SEHNR and FQNEAQ (reference sequence). The CDR3 loop reads CSSSPGTLKAFF. CDR3 coding DNA: TGTTCCAGCAGCCCCGGGACTCTAAAAGCTTTCTTT.

This chain joins TRBV9 and TRBJ1-2, with D perhaps TRBD1 (5 bases). The CDR3 runs to 14 residues. Germline values: CDR1 SGDLS, CDR2 YYNGEE. V was cut by 6 bases and J by 8 bases, with 20 bases left in between. The CDR3 DNA reads as TGTGCCAGCACCTTAGACGGGGGGTTTGGGGGCTACACCTTC. Its translation: CASTLDGGFGGYTF.

The J gene is TRBJ2-7, the V gene TRBV15; 10 nucleotides match TRBD2. Germline values: CDR1 LNHNV, CDR2 YYDKDF (reference sequence). CDR3 size: 19 residues. The V gene end was trimmed by 5 bases and the J gene end by 4 bases; junction bases not matched to a gene: 20. The CDR3 sequence is CATSGGRFGGTSVGYEQYF. The DNA for the CDR3 is TGTGCCACCAGCGGAGGTAGATTCGGCGGGACTAGCGTGGGTTACGAGCAGTACTTC. Drawing the rest from reference TRBV15 and TRBJ2-7, the complete variable domain is DAMVIQNPRYQVTQFGKPVTLSCSQTLNHNVMYWYQQKSSQAPKLLFHYYDKDFNNEADTPDNFQSRRPNTSFCFLDIRSPGLGDTAMYLCATSGGRFGGTSVGYEQYFGPGTRLTVT.

This clone has more than one count but fewer than ten. The genes are TRBV5-1 and TRBJ2-2, with a possible D match to TRBD1 (7 bases). The germline gives CDR1 SGHRS, CDR2 YFSETQ. The CDR3 length is 15 residues. V shed 0 bases and J shed 6 bases, with 12 bases lying between them. The DNA of the CDR3 is TGCGCCAGCAGCTTGGTTCCAGGGGGGCCCGGGGAGCTGTTTTTT. This encodes CASSLVPGGPGELFF. Complete variable domain (other parts from reference TRBV5-1 and TRBJ2-2): KAGVTQTPRYLIKTRGQQVTLSCSPISGHRSVSWYQQTPGQGLQFLFEYFSETQRNKGNFPGRFSGRQFSNSRSEMNVSTLELGDSALYLCASSLVPGGPGELFFGEGSRLTVL.

V usage is TRBV5-6 and J usage is TRBJ2-7, with a possible D match to TRBD2 (5 bases). Germline loops: CDR1 SGHDT, CDR2 YYEEEE. This CDR3 has 14 residues. With 0 bases removed from V and 2 bases from J, the gap between germline ends came to 9 bases. The CDR3 loop reads CASSLVSGTYEQYF. CDR3 nucleotides: TGTGCCAGCAGCTTGGTATCCGGGACCTACGAGCAGTACTTC. Full variable domain (remainder filled in from reference TRBV5-6 and TRBJ2-7): DAGVTQSPTHLIKTRGQQVTLRCSPKSGHDTVSWYQQALGQGPQFIFQYYEEEERQRGNFPDRFSGHQFPNYSSELNVNALLLGDSALYLCASSLVSGTYEQYFGPGTRLTVT.

The sample holds many counts of this clone. The chain combines TRBV5-1 with TRBJ1-1, with 9 bases identical to TRBD1. Germline CDR1 reads SGHRS; CDR2 reads YFSETQ. This CDR3 contains 15 residues. V dropped 4 bases and J dropped 4; count of bases not matched to a gene: 8. In DNA form, the CDR3 reads TGCGCCAGCAGCCACCAGACAGGGGGAGGCACTGAAGCTTTCTTT. Translating it yields CASSHQTGGGTEAFF.

The gene calls are TRBV29-1 and TRBJ1-1, with D uncertain. This CDR3 has 13 amino acids. CDR1 SQVTM and CDR2 ANQGSEA come from the germline V gene. V lost 6 bases and J 0 bases, leaving 11 bases between the germline ends. The CDR3 nucleotides read TGCAGCGTCCAAGCGTTCATGAACACTGAAGCTTTCTTT. It specifies CSVQAFMNTEAFF.

A few counts support this clone. The chain uses TRBV5-4 and TRBJ2-3, with TRBD1 as a possible D gene (5 bases). The CDR3 covers 15 residues. Germline lookup yields CDR1 SGHNT and CDR2 YYREEE (reference sequence). Trimming removed 3 bases from V and 0 bases from J, with 11 bases in between. The CDR3 sequence: CASSSRVSSTDTQYF. In DNA, the CDR3 is TGTGCCAGCAGCTCCAGGGTTAGTAGCACAGATACGCAGTATTTT.

The rearrangement uses TRBV19 and TRBJ1-2; D not resolved. The CDR3 covers 14 residues. The V gene's germline CDR1 is LNHDA and CDR2 SQIVND (reference sequence). The V end was cut by 3 bases, the J end by 4 bases, with 12 bases between. The CDR3 reads CASSMGSRTYGYTF. In DNA form, the CDR3 reads TGTGCCAGTAGTATGGGGAGCAGAACCTATGGCTACACCTTC.

The CDR3 nucleotides read TGTGCCAGCAGCCAAGCCATTTATAGCAATCAGCCCCAGCATTTT. Amino acids: CASSQAIYSNQPQHF. J is TRBJ1-5 and V is TRBV5-8; unclear D gene. Trimming left V 4 bases short and J 0 bases short, with 11 bases between. Germline CDR1 SGHTS, CDR2 YDEGEE. The CDR3 sequence is 15 residues long.